These 6 T cell receptor beta chains came from one sample sequenced in a study of cytomegalovirus exposure and HLA in healthy donors. 60 Vbeta and 13 Jbeta primers were used in PCR. This table comes from immunoSEQ multiplex PCR, and its TCRdb copy is limited to in-frame clones, with some not included. The table lists about 180,000 clones, around 80% of them singletons. The sample was PBMCs. The origin of the receptors is a girl aged 2-10 years in good health and CMV-seropositive.

This chain connects TRBV2 to TRBJ2-1, with a tentative D call TRBD1 (6 bases). V was shortened by 4 bases and J by 5 bases, with 15 bases between the two germline ends. Germline CDR1 is SNHLY and CDR2 is FYNNEI. The CDR3 contains 15 residues. The CDR3 region has the DNA TGTGCCAGCAGTGCTAACAGGGTTGGGAACAATGAGCAGTTCTTC. It specifies CASSANRVGNNEQFF.

J is TRBJ1-1 and V is TRBV7-3; no reliable D call. The germline CDR1 and CDR2 sequences are SGHTA and FQGTGA. This CDR3 has 13 residues. V was pared by 4 bases and J by 1 base, with 7 bases between. CDR3 in amino acids: CASSSHGNTEAFF. DNA for the CDR3: TGTGCCAGCAGCTCCCACGGGAACACTGAAGCTTTCTTT.

The genes are TRBV18 and TRBJ2-6; TRBD2 might be the D (5 bases). V lost 8 bases, J lost 0 bases, and 8 bases lay in between. There are 14 residues in the CDR3. Germline-derived CDR1 and CDR2 are KGHSH and LQKENI. The CDR3 reads CASRGLSGANVLTF. Here the CDR3 DNA reads TGTGCCAGCCGGGGTCTCTCTGGGGCCAACGTCCTGACTTTC.

The V and J genes are TRBV12-5 and TRBJ1-5; 8 positions match TRBD1. V dropped 6 bases and J dropped 4; count of bases not matched to a gene: 8. The germline V gene has CDR1 LGHNT and CDR2 FRNRAP. The CDR3 extends over 15 amino acids. DNA of the CDR3: TGTGCTAGTGGCGAACAGGGGGTCGGAAATCAGCCCCAGCATTTT. It translates to CASGEQGVGNQPQHF. The whole variable domain, remainder taken from reference TRBV12-5 and TRBJ1-5, is DARVTQTPRHKVTEMGQEVTMRCQPILGHNTVFWYRQTMMQGLELLAYFRNRAPLDDSGMPKDRFSAEMPDATLATLKIQPSEPRDSAVYFCASGEQGVGNQPQHFGDGTRLSIL.

This clone has just a few counts. The gene calls are TRBV25-1 and TRBJ2-3; the D is unclear. V was cut by 1 base and J by 7 bases, with 6 bases left in between. The CDR3 has 12 residues. The germline CDR1 and CDR2 sequences are MGHDK and SYGVNS. As DNA, the CDR3 is TGTGCCAGCAGTGAATTGGAGAATACGCAGTATTTT. This codes for CASSELENTQYF.

The chain combines TRBV11-2 with TRBJ2-7; D gene uncertain. CDR1 SGHAT and CDR2 FQNNGV come from the germline V gene. This CDR3 comprises 15 residues. Trimming removed 0 bases from V and 3 bases from J, with 12 bases in between. The CDR3 DNA reads TGTGCCAGCAGCTTAGATCTAGTACCCTACTACGAGCAGTACTTC. Protein: CASSLDLVPYYEQYF.